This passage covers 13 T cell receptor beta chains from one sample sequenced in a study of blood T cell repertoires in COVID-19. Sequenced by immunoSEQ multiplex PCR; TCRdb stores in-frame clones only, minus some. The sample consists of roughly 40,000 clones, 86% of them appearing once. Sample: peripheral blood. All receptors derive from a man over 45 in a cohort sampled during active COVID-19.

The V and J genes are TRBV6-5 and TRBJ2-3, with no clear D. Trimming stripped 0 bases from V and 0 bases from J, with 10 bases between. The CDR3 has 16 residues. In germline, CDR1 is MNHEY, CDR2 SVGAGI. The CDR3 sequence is CASSYSGPASTDTQYF. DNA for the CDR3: TGTGCCAGCAGTTACTCGGGCCCTGCTAGCACAGATACGCAGTATTTT.

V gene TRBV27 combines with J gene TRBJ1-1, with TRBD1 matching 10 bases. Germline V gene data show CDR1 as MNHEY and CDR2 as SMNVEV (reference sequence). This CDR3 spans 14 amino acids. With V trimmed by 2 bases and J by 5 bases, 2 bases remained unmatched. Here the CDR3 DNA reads TGTGCCAGCAGTTTAGACAGGGGGCCTACTGAAGCTTTCTTT. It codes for CASSLDRGPTEAFF.

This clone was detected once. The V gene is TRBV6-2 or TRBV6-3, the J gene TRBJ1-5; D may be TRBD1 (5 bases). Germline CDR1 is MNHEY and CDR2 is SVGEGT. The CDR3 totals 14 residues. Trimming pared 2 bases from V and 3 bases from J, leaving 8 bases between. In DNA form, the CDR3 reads TGTGCCAGCAGTTACGCGACAGACAATCAGCCCCAGCATTTT. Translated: CASSYATDNQPQHF.

CDR3 region: CASSQTGGSTEAFF. For the CDR3, the DNA is TGTGCCAGTAGTCAAACAGGGGGGAGTACTGAAGCTTTCTTT. This chain links TRBV19 with TRBJ1-1; TRBD1 aligns across 8 bases. From germline, CDR1 is LNHDA and CDR2 SQIVND (reference sequence). The CDR3 contains 14 residues. J gave up 5 bases and V 5 bases, and 7 bases lay outside the gene matches.

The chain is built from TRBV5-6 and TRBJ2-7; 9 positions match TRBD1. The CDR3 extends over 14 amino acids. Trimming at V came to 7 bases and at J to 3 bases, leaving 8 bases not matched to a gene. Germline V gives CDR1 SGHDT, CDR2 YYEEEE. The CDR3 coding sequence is TGTGCCAGCGGCACCGGGACAGGGTTCTACGAGCAGTACTTC. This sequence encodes CASGTGTGFYEQYF.

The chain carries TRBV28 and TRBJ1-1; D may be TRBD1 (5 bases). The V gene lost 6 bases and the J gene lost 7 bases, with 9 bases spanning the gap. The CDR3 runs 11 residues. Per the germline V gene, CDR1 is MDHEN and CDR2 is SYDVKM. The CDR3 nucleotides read TGTGCCAGCAGCCCCAGGGTTGAAGCTTTCTTT. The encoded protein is CASSPRVEAFF.

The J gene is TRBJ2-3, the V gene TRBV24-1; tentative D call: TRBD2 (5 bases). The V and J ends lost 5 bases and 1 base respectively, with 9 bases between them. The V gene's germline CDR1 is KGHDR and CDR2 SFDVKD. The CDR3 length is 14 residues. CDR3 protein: CATSGRRGTDTQYF. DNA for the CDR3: TGTGCCACCAGTGGCAGGCGGGGCACAGATACGCAGTATTTT.

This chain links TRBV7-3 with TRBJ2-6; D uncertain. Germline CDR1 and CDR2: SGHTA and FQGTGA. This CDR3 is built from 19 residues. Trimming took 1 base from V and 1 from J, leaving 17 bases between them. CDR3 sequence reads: CASSLMVSLDGSGANVLTF. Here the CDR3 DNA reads TGTGCCAGCAGCTTAATGGTCAGTCTAGATGGTTCTGGGGCCAACGTCCTGACTTTC.

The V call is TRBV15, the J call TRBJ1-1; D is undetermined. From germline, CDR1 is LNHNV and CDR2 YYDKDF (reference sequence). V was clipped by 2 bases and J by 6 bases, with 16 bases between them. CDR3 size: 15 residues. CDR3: CATSRSEGVPPEAFF. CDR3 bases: TGTGCCACCAGCAGATCCGAAGGAGTACCACCTGAAGCTTTCTTT.

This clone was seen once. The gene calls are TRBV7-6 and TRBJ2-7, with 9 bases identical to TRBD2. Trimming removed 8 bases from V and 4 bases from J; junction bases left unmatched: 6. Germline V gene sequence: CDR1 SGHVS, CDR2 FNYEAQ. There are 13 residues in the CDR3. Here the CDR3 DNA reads TGTGCCAGCCTTAGCGGGAGTCGGTACGAGCAGTACGTC. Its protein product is CASLSGSRYEQYV.

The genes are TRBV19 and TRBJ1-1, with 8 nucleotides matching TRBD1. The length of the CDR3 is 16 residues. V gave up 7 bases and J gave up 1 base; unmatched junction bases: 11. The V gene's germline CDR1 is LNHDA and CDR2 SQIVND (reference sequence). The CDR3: CASKPTQGAWNTEAFF. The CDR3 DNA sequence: TGTGCCAGTAAGCCCACCCAGGGGGCGTGGAACACTGAAGCTTTCTTT.

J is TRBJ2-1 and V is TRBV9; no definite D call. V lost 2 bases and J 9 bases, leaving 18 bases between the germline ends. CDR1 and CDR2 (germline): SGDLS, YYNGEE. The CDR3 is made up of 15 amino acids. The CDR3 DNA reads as TGTGCCAGCAGCGTGGCAACAGCACCCCTCCTTGAGCAGTTCTTC. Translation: CASSVATAPLLEQFF.

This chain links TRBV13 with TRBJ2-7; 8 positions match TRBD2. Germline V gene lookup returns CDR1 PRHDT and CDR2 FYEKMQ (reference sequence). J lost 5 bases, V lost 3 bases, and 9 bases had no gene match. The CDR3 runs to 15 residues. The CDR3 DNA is TGTGCCAGCAGCTTTGGACGGGGGGGTCCCCACGAGCAGTACGTC. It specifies CASSFGRGGPHEQYV.